This T cell receptor (beta chain) stems from a study of OX40 agonist ivuxolimab in advanced cancers. Overall study context: Dose-escalation cases comprised hepatocellular carcinoma, melanoma, renal cell or head and neck cancer.

Germline CDR1 and CDR2: MNHEY and SVGAGI. Trimming left V 5 bases short and J 0 bases short, with 11 bases between. The CDR3 is 15 amino acids. Overall study findings and caveats: On average, CD8+ T cells had more expanded clones than CD4+. Compared with others, partial responders at 0.1-3.0 mg/kg displayed clonal expansion among the lowest.

Remarks on this clone: The target antigen is unknown.

The repertoire was sequenced with immunoSEQ multiplex PCR; TCRdb's copy has only in-frame clones and lacks some. The table has over 45,000 clones, over 70% seen once. The V and J genes are TRBV6-5 and TRBJ1-3; unclear D gene. This material consisted of CD4+ or CD8+ T cells sorted from blood, taken in a trial of the OX40 agonist ivuxolimab. The clonotype was recovered from an adult with an advanced solid tumor such as melanoma, head and neck, liver or kidney cancer. The CDR3 loop is CASSNDGFSGNTIYF. DNA for the CDR3: TGTGCCAGCAGTAACGACGGTTTCTCTGGAAACACCATATATTTT.